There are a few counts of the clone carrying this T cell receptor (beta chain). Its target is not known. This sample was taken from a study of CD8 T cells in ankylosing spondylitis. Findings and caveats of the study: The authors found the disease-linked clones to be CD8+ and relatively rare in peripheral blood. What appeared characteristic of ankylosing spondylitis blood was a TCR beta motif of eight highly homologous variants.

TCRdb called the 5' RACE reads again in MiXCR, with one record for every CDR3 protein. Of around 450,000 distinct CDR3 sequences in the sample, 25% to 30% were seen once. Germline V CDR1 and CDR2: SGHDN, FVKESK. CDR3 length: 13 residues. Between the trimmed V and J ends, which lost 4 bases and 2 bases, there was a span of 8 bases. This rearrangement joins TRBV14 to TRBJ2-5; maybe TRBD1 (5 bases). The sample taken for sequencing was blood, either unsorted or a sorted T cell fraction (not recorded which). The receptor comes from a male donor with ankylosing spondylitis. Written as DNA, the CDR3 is TGTGCCAGCAGCCGTCGACAGCAAGAGACCCAGTACTTC. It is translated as CASSRRQQETQYF.